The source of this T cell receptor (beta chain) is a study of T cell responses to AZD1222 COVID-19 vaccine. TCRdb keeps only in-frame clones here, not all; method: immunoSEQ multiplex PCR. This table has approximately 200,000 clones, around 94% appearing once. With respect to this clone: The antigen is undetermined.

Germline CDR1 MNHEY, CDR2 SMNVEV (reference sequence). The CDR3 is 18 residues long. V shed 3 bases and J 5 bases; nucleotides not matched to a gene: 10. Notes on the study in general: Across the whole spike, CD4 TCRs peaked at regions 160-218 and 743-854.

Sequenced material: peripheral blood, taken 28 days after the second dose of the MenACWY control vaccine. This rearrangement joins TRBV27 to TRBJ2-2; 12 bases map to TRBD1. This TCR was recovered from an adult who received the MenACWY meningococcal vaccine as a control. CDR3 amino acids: CASSFRDRGLLQTGELFF. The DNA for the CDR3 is TGTGCCAGCAGTTTCCGGGACAGGGGGCTTCTTCAAACCGGGGAGCTGTTTTTT.